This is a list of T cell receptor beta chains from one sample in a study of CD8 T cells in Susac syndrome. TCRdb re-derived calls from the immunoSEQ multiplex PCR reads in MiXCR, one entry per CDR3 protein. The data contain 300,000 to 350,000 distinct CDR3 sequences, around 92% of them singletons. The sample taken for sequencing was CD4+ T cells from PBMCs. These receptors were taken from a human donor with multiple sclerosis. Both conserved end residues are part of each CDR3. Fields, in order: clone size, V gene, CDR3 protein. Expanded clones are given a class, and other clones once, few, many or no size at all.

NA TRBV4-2 CASSQGLGETQYF
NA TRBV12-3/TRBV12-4 CASSSIISGNTIYF
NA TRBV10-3 CAISEQGYYGYTF
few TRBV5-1 CASSLEANYGYTF
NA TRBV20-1 CSAGAQIFRGRALNEQFF
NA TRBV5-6 CASSLELAGVTDTQYF
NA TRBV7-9 CASRTKAGAVVHDEQFF
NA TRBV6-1 CASSVGSLRTEAFF
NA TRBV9 CASSVDGGGTQETQYF
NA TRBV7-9 CASSTPLWGQSMNTEAFF
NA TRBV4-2 CASSQGVSGGYNEQFF
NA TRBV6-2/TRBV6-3 CASSPQRQGRTEAFF
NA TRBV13 CASSLDGRGNTEAFF
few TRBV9 CASSGQGTGELFF
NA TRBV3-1 CASSSQSRGDGSYTF
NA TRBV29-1 CSVVGGGAVDTQYF
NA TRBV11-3 CASSFYWGGQGADTQYF
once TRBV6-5 CASSRFEGSYEQYF
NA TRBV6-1 CATRTVFGAKNIQYF
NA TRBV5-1 CASSLEGADTQYF
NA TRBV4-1 CASSRGGMRGGETGELFF
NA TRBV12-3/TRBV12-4 CASSLDTRARGGVADTQYF
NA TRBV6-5 CASSYSSGGNTEAFF
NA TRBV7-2 CASSLVWDEQYF
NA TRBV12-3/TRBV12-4 CATSTSLSSYEQYF
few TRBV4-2 CASSRSWGEGLGTDTQYF
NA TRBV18 CASSGQGTNYGYTF